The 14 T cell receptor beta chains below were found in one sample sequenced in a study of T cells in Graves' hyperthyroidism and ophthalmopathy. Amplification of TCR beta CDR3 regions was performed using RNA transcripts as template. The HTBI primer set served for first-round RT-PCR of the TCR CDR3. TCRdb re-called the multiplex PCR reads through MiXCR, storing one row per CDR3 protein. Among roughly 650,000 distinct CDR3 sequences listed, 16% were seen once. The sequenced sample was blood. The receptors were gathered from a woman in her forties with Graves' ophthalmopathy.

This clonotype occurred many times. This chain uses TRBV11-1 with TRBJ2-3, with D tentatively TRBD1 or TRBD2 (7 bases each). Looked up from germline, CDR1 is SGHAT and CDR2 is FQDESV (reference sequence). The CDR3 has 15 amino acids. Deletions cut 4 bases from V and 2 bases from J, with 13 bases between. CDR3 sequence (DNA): TGTGCCAGCAGCTCAGGGGGACTAAACACAGATACGCAGTATTTT. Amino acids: CASSSGGLNTDTQYF.

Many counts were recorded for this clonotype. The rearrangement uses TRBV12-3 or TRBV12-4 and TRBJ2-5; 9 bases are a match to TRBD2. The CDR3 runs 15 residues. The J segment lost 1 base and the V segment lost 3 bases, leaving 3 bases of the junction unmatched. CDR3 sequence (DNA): TGTGCCAGCAGTTTTGCTAGCGGGGTCCAAGAGACCCAGTACTTC. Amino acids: CASSFASGVQETQYF.

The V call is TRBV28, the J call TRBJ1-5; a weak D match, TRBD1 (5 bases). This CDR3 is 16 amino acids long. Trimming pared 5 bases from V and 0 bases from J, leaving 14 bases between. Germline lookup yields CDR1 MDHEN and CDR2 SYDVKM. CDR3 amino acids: CASSHKGWVSNQPQHF. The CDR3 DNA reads TGTGCCAGCAGTCATAAGGGGTGGGTTAGCAATCAGCCCCAGCATTTT.

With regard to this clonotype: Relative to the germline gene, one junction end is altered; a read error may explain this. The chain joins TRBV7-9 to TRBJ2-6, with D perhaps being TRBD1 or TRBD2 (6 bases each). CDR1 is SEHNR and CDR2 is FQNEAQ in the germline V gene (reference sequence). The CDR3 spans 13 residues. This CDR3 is CASIKSGANVPTF. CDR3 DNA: TGTGCCAGCATAAAATCGGGGGCCAACGTCCCGACTTTC.

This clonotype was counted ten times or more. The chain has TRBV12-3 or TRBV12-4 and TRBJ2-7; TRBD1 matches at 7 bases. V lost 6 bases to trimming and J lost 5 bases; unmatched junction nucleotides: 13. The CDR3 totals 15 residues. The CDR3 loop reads CASSTYDRAPNEQYF. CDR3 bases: TGTGCCAGCAGCACCTACGACAGGGCTCCTAACGAGCAGTACTTC.

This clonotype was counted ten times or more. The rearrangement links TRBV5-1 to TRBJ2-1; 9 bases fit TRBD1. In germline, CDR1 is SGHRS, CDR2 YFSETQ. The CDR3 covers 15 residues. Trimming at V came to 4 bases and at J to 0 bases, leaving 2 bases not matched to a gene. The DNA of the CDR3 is TGCGCCAGCAGCCCACAGGGGGCCTCCTACAATGAGCAGTTCTTC. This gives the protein CASSPQGASYNEQFF.

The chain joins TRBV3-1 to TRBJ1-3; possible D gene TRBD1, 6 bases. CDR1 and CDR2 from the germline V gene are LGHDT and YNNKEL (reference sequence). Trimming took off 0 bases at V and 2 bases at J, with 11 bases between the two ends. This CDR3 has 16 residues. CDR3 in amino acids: CASSQDSGAAGNTIYF. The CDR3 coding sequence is TGTGCCAGCAGCCAAGATTCGGGGGCGGCTGGAAACACCATATATTTT. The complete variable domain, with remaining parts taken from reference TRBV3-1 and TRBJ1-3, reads DTAVSQTPKYLVTQMGNDKSIKCEQNLGHDTMYWYKQDSKKFLKIMFSYNNKELIINETVPNRFSPKSPDKAHLNLHINSLELGDSAVYFCASSQDSGAAGNTIYFGEGSWLTVV.

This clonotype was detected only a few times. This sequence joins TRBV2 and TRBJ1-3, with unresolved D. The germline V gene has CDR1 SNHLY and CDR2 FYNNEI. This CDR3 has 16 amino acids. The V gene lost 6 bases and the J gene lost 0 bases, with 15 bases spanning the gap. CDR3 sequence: CASRTAVPPSGNTIYF. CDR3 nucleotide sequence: TGTGCCAGCAGGACTGCAGTCCCCCCCTCTGGAAACACCATATATTTT.

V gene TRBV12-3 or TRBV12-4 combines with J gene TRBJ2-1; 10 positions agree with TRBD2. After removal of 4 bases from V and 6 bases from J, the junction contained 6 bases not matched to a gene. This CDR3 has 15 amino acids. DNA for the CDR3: TGTGCCAGCAGTTGGGGACTAGCGTTGGGCAATGAGCAGTTCTTC. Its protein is CASSWGLALGNEQFF.

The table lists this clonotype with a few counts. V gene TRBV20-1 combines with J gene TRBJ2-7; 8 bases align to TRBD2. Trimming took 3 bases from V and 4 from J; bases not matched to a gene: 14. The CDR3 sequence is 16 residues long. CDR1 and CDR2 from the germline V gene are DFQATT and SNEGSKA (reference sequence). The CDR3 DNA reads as TGCAGTGCTAGGCCGGGACTAGGGGGAGTTACGTACGAGCAGTACTTC. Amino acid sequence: CSARPGLGGVTYEQYF.

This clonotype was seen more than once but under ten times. The CDR3 here is CASSPHSTGELFF. As DNA, the CDR3 is TGTGCCAGCAGTCCCCATTCTACCGGGGAGCTGTTTTTT. The chain combines TRBV28 with TRBJ2-2; D unclear. CDR1 MDHEN and CDR2 SYDVKM come from the germline V gene. The CDR3 consists of 13 residues. Trimming shortened V by 5 bases and J by 5 bases, and 9 bases separated the two germline ends.

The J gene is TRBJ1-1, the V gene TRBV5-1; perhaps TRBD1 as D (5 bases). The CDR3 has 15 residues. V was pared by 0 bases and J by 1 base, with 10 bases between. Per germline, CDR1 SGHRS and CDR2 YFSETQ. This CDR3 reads CASSLARGRNTEAFF. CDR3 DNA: TGCGCCAGCAGCTTGGCTCGGGGGAGGAACACTGAAGCTTTCTTT. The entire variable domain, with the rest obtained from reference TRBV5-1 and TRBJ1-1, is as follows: KAGVTQTPRYLIKTRGQQVTLSCSPISGHRSVSWYQQTPGQGLQFLFEYFSETQRNKGNFPGRFSGRQFSNSRSEMNVSTLELGDSALYLCASSLARGRNTEAFFGQGTRLTVV.

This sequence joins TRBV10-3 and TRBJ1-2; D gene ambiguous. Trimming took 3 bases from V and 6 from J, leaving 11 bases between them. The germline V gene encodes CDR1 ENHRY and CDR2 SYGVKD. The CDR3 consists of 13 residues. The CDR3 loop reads CAISDKQNNGYTF. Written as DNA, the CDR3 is TGTGCCATCAGTGATAAACAGAACAATGGCTACACCTTC.

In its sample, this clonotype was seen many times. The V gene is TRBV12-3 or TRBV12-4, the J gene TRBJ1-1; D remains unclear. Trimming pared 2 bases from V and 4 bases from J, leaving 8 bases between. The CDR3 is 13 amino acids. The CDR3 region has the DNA TGTGCCAGCAGTTTATATGGGGTCACTGAAGCTTTCTTT. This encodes CASSLYGVTEAFF.